The sequence of this T cell receptor beta chain was determined in a study of T cells in localized non-small cell lung cancer. As to this clone: What it binds is not known.

Sequencing used immunoSEQ multiplex PCR; TCRdb keeps in-frame clones, though not all of them. The repertoire consists of 70,000 to 95,000 clones, with more than 75% occurring once and the leading ten covering roughly 4%. General study points: Longer overall survival associated with higher blood T cell density; shorter survival with higher adjacent-lung clonality. Heterogeneity remains possible because sequencing was limited to only one tumor region.

The CDR3 has 13 residues. With 3 bases clipped from V and 6 bases from J, the junction kept 1 base outside the gene matches. The V gene's germline CDR1 is SNHLY and CDR2 FYNNEI. The sequencing here drew on PBMCs, taken before any cancer treatment. J is TRBJ2-2 and V is TRBV2; TRBD2 matches 7 bases. This TCR came from a woman between 40 and 69 years old with stage II squamous cell lung carcinoma. CDR3 DNA: TGTGCCAGCAGTGAGGGGGGGGCCGGGGAGCTGTTTTTT. Translated: CASSEGGAGELFF.